The 10 T cell receptor beta chains reported below all come from one sample, sequenced in a study of radiation and T cells in renal cell carcinoma (dated by TCRdb to about 2020). The time point label on this specimen signifies: baseline pretreatment blood. The meaning of the sample's treatment or condition label: 15 Gy SBRT to primary tumor, nephrectomy 4 weeks later. Library prep was done by the immunoSEQ multiplex PCR assay. Held by TCRdb, this immuneACCESS table contains in-frame sequences only and omits some clones. Under half of the omission traces to an unresolved V gene where checked; the cause of the rest is unknown. Here the sample has roughly 150,000 clones; less than 90% occur a single time. The ten most abundant clones make up roughly 4.1% of the sample. The sample was blood, taken from a patient whose treatment included radiotherapy and nephrectomy. These TCRs come from a woman in her seventies with renal cell carcinoma.

The chain carries TRBV28 and TRBJ1-2; D might be TRBD1 (6 bases). V lost 5 bases to trimming and J lost 4 bases, with 14 bases between them. This CDR3 is 14 amino acids long. Germline V CDR1 and CDR2: MDHEN, SYDVKM. The CDR3 DNA reads TGTGCCAGCAGTAGCAACAGGGTCGGCTATGGCTACACCTTC. Its protein product is CASSSNRVGYGYTF.

The genes are TRBV5-5 and TRBJ1-1; possible D gene TRBD1, 5 bases. CDR1 is SGHKS and CDR2 is YYEKEE in the germline V gene (reference sequence). Trimming stripped 0 bases from V and 4 bases from J, with 13 bases between. The CDR3 is 15 amino acids. CDR3: CASSLEAAGGTEAFF. In DNA form, the CDR3 reads TGTGCCAGCAGCTTGGAGGCAGCCGGGGGCACTGAAGCTTTCTTT.

Only a few counts were recorded for this clone. The V call is TRBV29-1, the J call TRBJ1-1, with D perhaps matching TRBD1 (6 bases). This CDR3 region has 12 residues. Germline CDR1 reads SQVTM; CDR2 reads ANQGSEA. Trimming left V 6 bases short and J 4 bases short, with 12 bases between. CDR3 nucleotides: TGCAGCGTATCGGACAGACCCACTGAAGCTTTCTTT. Translating gives CSVSDRPTEAFF.

V and J are TRBV5-6 and TRBJ1-2, with TRBD1 identical over 9 bases. The CDR3 has 13 amino acids. Germline V gene sequence: CDR1 SGHDT, CDR2 YYEEEE. Unmatched junction bases numbered 4, after V lost 5 bases and J lost 5 bases. CDR3 protein: CASRTGGEYGYTF. CDR3 bases: TGTGCCAGCAGAACAGGGGGCGAGTATGGCTACACCTTC.

In its sample, this clone was seen a few times. The chain couples TRBV13 to TRBJ1-1, with D possibly being TRBD1 (6 bases). The germline gives CDR1 PRHDT, CDR2 FYEKMQ (reference sequence). This CDR3 contains 12 residues. Trimming shortened V by 5 bases and J by 9 bases, and 13 bases separated the two germline ends. The CDR3 is CASSPAGGQAFF. CDR3 coding DNA: TGTGCCAGCAGCCCCGCGGGGGGGCAAGCTTTCTTT.

The CDR3 DNA reads TGTGCCAGCAGCCCCTTACCGGGAGTACTTATCGCTGAAGCTTTCTTT. As protein: CASSPLPGVLIAEAFF. This rearrangement joins TRBV7-6 to TRBJ1-1, with unresolved D. The germline V gene has CDR1 SGHVS and CDR2 FNYEAQ. V was pared by 5 bases and J by 6 bases, with 22 bases between. The CDR3 covers 16 residues.

V is TRBV5-5 and J is TRBJ1-5; 10 bases line up with TRBD1. Looked up from germline, CDR1 is SGHKS and CDR2 is YYEKEE (reference sequence). V was clipped by 2 bases and J by 4 bases; unmatched bases: 6. This CDR3 contains 16 residues. CDR3 DNA sequence: TGTGCCAGCAGCTTCCTTGGGACAGGGGCGAATCAGCCCCAGCATTTT. Amino acids: CASSFLGTGANQPQHF. The whole variable domain, filled in from reference TRBV5-5 and TRBJ1-5, reads DAGVTQSPTHLIKTRGQQVTLRCSPISGHKSVSWYQQVLGQGPQFIFQYYEKEERGRGNFPDRFSARQFPNYSSELNVNALLLGDSALYLCASSFLGTGANQPQHFGDGTRLSIL.

This clone appeared a single time. This sequence joins TRBV29-1 and TRBJ2-7; a possible D gene is TRBD1 (6 bases). The CDR3 totals 13 residues. Trimming removed 3 bases from V and 5 bases from J, with 14 bases in between. Germline V gene sequence: CDR1 SQVTM, CDR2 ANQGSEA. As DNA, the CDR3 is TGCAGCGTTGAGGGGGAGACAGGCCACGAGCAGTACTTC. Translating gives CSVEGETGHEQYF.

The chain employs TRBV5-4 and TRBJ2-7, with a tentative D call TRBD2 (7 bases). The CDR3 is made up of 15 amino acids. Trimming pared 0 bases from V and 7 bases from J, leaving 17 bases between. Germline V CDR1 and CDR2: SGHNT, YYREEE (reference sequence). The CDR3 loop is CASSLALRGAGEQYF. The DNA for the CDR3 is TGTGCCAGCAGCTTGGCCCTTCGGGGGGCGGGGGAGCAGTACTTC.

V and J are TRBV5-8 and TRBJ1-2; no reliable D call. V was shortened by 4 bases and J by 1 base, with 5 bases between the two germline ends. From germline, CDR1 is SGHTS and CDR2 YDEGEE. The CDR3 is 12 residues long. The DNA of the CDR3 is TGTGCCAGCAGCAGGGATAACTATGGCTACACCTTC. This sequence encodes CASSRDNYGYTF. The entire variable domain, with the rest obtained from reference TRBV5-8 and TRBJ1-2, is as follows: EAGVTQSPTHLIKTRGQQATLRCSPISGHTSVYWYQQALGLGLQFLLWYDEGEERNRGNFPPRFSGRQFPNYSSELNVNALELEDSALYLCASSRDNYGYTFGSGTRLTVV.